A single sample gave rise to the 31 T cell receptor beta chains below, sequenced in a study of blood T cell repertoires in COVID-19 (TCRdb year 2020). Library generation was performed with the immunoSEQ multiplex PCR assay. TCRdb holds this immuneACCESS table with in-frame rearrangements only. Some clones are missing; in checked studies, unresolved V genes explain under half, and the rest has no known cause. Across this sample there are roughly 90,000 clones, with about 84% seen only once. The ten largest clones represent about 25% of the sample. Source material: peripheral blood. These receptors were collected from a human donor in a cohort sampled during active COVID-19.

The chain carries TRBV7-3 and TRBJ2-3, with 7 bases matching TRBD2. The trim removed 0 bases at V and 2 bases at J, leaving 5 bases unmatched. CDR1 and CDR2 (germline): SGHTA, FQGTGA. CDR3 length equals 16 residues. The CDR3 region is CASSLTTGGLTDTQYF. The CDR3 nucleotides read TGTGCCAGCAGCTTAACGACGGGAGGCCTCACAGATACGCAGTATTTT.

The chain links TRBV5-4 to TRBJ2-4; possibly TRBD2 for D (5 bases). The CDR3 loop spans 16 amino acids. The germline CDR1 and CDR2 sequences are SGHNT and YYREEE (reference sequence). V lost 0 bases to trimming and J lost 0 bases, with 10 bases between them. This chain's CDR3 is CASSLGAGVAKNIQYF. In DNA, the CDR3 is TGTGCCAGCAGCTTGGGGGCCGGGGTAGCCAAAAACATTCAGTACTTC.

V is TRBV5-6 and J is TRBJ1-1; 7 nucleotides align to TRBD1. CDR1 and CDR2 (germline): SGHDT, YYEEEE. With 3 bases clipped from V and 4 bases from J, the junction kept 9 bases outside the gene matches. This CDR3 has 15 amino acids. Written as DNA, the CDR3 is TGTGCCAGCAGCTCCACCACAGGGGAGGCCACTGAAGCTTTCTTT. Amino acids: CASSSTTGEATEAFF.

The chain carries TRBV28 and TRBJ1-1; D not certain. The ends were cut back, 7 bases at V and 7 bases at J, with 16 bases in the middle. The germline V gene has CDR1 MDHEN and CDR2 SYDVKM. The CDR3 runs 13 residues. The CDR3 coding sequence is TGTGCCAGCACCCAATTAGGGAGTGATGAAGCTTTCTTT. Translating gives CASTQLGSDEAFF. Drawing the rest from reference TRBV28 and TRBJ1-1, the complete variable domain is DVKVTQSSRYLVKRTGEKVFLECVQDMDHENMFWYRQDPGLGLRLIYFSYDVKMKEKGDIPEGYSVSREKKERFSLILESASTNQTSMYLCASTQLGSDEAFFGQGTRLTVV.

The rearrangement uses TRBV27 and TRBJ1-5, with 7 bases identical to TRBD1. The CDR3 runs 15 residues. V shed 6 bases, J shed 1 base, and the junction held 6 bases outside the gene matches. Germline loops: CDR1 MNHEY, CDR2 SMNVEV (reference sequence). The CDR3 region is CASSQTGLSNQPQHF. For the CDR3, the DNA is TGTGCCAGCAGCCAGACAGGGTTGAGCAATCAGCCCCAGCATTTT.

V gene TRBV19 combines with J gene TRBJ1-6, with TRBD1 identical over 8 bases. CDR1 LNHDA and CDR2 SQIVND come from the germline V gene (reference sequence). The CDR3 spans 14 residues. Germline trimming cut 6 bases from V and 7 bases from J; bases unmatched to any gene: 5. As DNA, the CDR3 is TGTGCCAGTAGCCTCGGACAGGGAAATTCACCCCTCCACTTT. Amino acid sequence: CASSLGQGNSPLHF.

The chain carries TRBV2 and TRBJ2-7, with 10 bases identical to TRBD1. CDR1 and CDR2 (germline): SNHLY, FYNNEI. V was pared by 7 bases and J by 4 bases, with 13 bases of the junction left unmatched. The CDR3 covers 16 residues. DNA of the CDR3: TGTGCCAGCATTGCACCGGGACAGGGGAACCAATACGAGCAGTACTTC. Protein product: CASIAPGQGNQYEQYF. Using reference TRBV2 and TRBJ2-7 for the parts outside the CDR3, the full variable domain is EPEVTQTPSHQVTQMGQEVILRCVPISNHLYFYWYRQILGQKVEFLVSFYNNEISEKSEIFDDQFSVERPDGSNFTLKIRSTKLEDSAMYFCASIAPGQGNQYEQYFGPGTRLTVT.

This chain joins TRBV5-1 and TRBJ2-7, with 15 bases that match TRBD2. Germline lookup yields CDR1 SGHRS and CDR2 YFSETQ. This CDR3 is built from 18 residues. J lost 2 bases, V lost 4 bases, and 10 bases had no gene match. CDR3 in DNA: TGCGCCAGCAGCGCGGGACTAGCGGGAGGACTAACAACCTACGAGCAGTACTTC. Amino acids: CASSAGLAGGLTTYEQYF.

This clone was seen a single time. This sequence joins TRBV19 and TRBJ1-1, with a weak D call TRBD1 (5 bases). Germline V CDR1 and CDR2: LNHDA, SQIVND (reference sequence). The CDR3 spans 15 residues. Trimming removed 7 bases at V and 5 bases at J, with 20 bases between. CDR3 sequence: CASTPQAGVLTEAFF. The CDR3 DNA is TGTGCCAGTACCCCACAAGCGGGGGTGTTGACTGAAGCTTTCTTT.

The chain couples TRBV9 to TRBJ1-1; TRBD1 aligns across 7 bases. Germline assignment: CDR1 SGDLS and CDR2 YYNGEE. V dropped 4 bases and J dropped 0; count of bases not matched to a gene: 6. This CDR3 is 15 amino acids long. In nucleotides, the CDR3 is TGTGCCAGCAGCACCAGACAGGGTATGAACACTGAAGCTTTCTTT. Translating it yields CASSTRQGMNTEAFF.

The chain is built from TRBV7-7 and TRBJ2-5; 7 bases fit TRBD2. CDR3 length: 18 amino acids. V trimming: 5 bases; J trimming: 4 bases; junction bases outside the gene matches: 19. In germline, CDR1 is SSHAT, CDR2 FNYEAQ (reference sequence). The CDR3 sequence is CASSPRTWGGSAGETQYF. The CDR3 DNA reads TGTGCCAGCAGCCCCCGTACGTGGGGCGGGAGTGCGGGAGAGACCCAGTACTTC. Looking up the rest from reference TRBV7-7 and TRBJ2-5 gives the full variable domain: GAGVSQSPRYKVTKRGQDVTLRCDPISSHATLYWYQQALGQGPEFLTYFNYEAQPDKSGLPSDRFSAERPEGSISTLTIQRTEQRDSAMYRCASSPRTWGGSAGETQYFGPGTRLLVL.

The chain combines TRBV2 with TRBJ2-5; D is unresolved. The V and J ends lost 5 bases and 7 bases respectively, with 14 bases between them. The CDR3 is 13 residues long. Looked up from germline, CDR1 is SNHLY and CDR2 is FYNNEI. The CDR3 sequence is CASSSGSYGTQYF. The CDR3 DNA reads as TGTGCCAGCAGTTCGGGTTCGTACGGGACCCAGTACTTC.

The chain couples TRBV28 to TRBJ2-3, with 8 bases fitting TRBD2. Germline V gives CDR1 MDHEN, CDR2 SYDVKM. The CDR3 runs to 14 residues. Losses at the gene ends were 6 bases for V and 4 bases for J; bases not matched to a gene: 6. For the CDR3, the DNA is TGTGCCAGCAGCCCCGCGGGGGGTGCAGATACGCAGTATTTT. It translates to CASSPAGGADTQYF.

This chain connects TRBV7-6 to TRBJ1-5; weak D call: TRBD1 (5 bases). This CDR3 has 15 amino acids. Germline lookup yields CDR1 SGHVS and CDR2 FNYEAQ. V was shortened by 1 base and J by 7 bases, with 14 bases between the two germline ends. CDR3 DNA: TGTGCCAGCAGCTTAGTCCCTGGGGGAGGACAGCCCCAGCATTTT. The encoded protein is CASSLVPGGGQPQHF.

Note on this clone: Different DNA sequences within this sample yield the same CDR3. The chain has TRBV6-1 and TRBJ1-5, with 8 bases fitting TRBD1. The V segment lost 3 bases and the J segment 0 bases; nucleotides outside the gene matches: 4. Germline CDR1 MNHNS, CDR2 SASEGT. The CDR3 runs 16 residues. The CDR3 spells CASSDQGAISNQPQHF. CDR3 DNA sequence: TGTGCCAGCAGTGATCAGGGGGCTATTAGCAATCAGCCCCAGCATTTT.

The J gene is TRBJ2-5, the V gene TRBV6-2 or TRBV6-3, with 11 bases identical to TRBD2. Looked up from germline, CDR1 is MNHEY and CDR2 is SVGEGT. V gave up 5 bases and J gave up 7 bases; unmatched junction bases: 3. The CDR3 loop spans 13 amino acids. The CDR3 here is CASSGLAGGTQYF. The CDR3 nucleotides read TGTGCCAGCAGTGGTCTAGCGGGAGGGACCCAGTACTTC.

The V gene is TRBV7-3, the J gene TRBJ2-3; TRBD2 aligns across 9 bases. With 2 bases clipped from V and 5 bases from J, the junction kept 2 bases outside the gene matches. This CDR3 has 14 amino acids. From germline, CDR1 is SGHTA and CDR2 FQGTGA. This CDR3 is CASSLGLARDTQYF. The CDR3 region has the DNA TGTGCCAGCAGCTTAGGACTAGCGCGAGATACGCAGTATTTT.

The rearrangement joins TRBV3-1 (or the pseudogene TRBV3-2) to TRBJ2-7, with 10 nucleotides matching TRBD1. CDR1 and CDR2 from the germline V gene are LGHDT and YNNKEL (reference sequence). The CDR3 extends over 19 amino acids. V trimming: 0 bases; J trimming: 6 bases; junction bases outside the gene matches: 17. The CDR3 here is CASSQDWSADRGLLAEQYF. Written as DNA, the CDR3 is TGTGCCAGCAGCCAAGATTGGTCCGCTGACAGGGGGCTCTTAGCCGAGCAGTACTTC.

The chain is built from TRBV20-1 and TRBJ2-5; 12 nucleotides line up with TRBD2. This CDR3 has 15 residues. Losses at the gene ends were 3 bases for V and 3 bases for J; bases not matched to a gene: 5. Germline V CDR1 and CDR2: DFQATT, SNEGSKA (reference sequence). The CDR3 protein is CSASRWTSGKETQYF. The CDR3 DNA reads TGCAGTGCTAGTCGATGGACTAGCGGGAAAGAGACCCAGTACTTC.

The chain employs TRBV19 and TRBJ1-5; 9 nucleotides match TRBD1. Unmatched junction bases numbered 4, after V lost 3 bases and J lost 1 base. CDR3 length: 16 amino acids. Germline V gene sequence: CDR1 LNHDA, CDR2 SQIVND (reference sequence). The DNA for the CDR3 is TGTGCCAGTAGTATCAAGGACAGGGGAAGCAATCAGCCCCAGCATTTT. Translated, it gives CASSIKDRGSNQPQHF.

The V gene is TRBV24-1, the J gene TRBJ2-1, with a tentative D call TRBD2 (6 bases). Germline V gives CDR1 KGHDR, CDR2 SFDVKD. The CDR3 runs to 15 residues. V was shortened by 2 bases and J by 2 bases, with 9 bases between the two germline ends. CDR3 bases: TGTGCCACCAGTGATTATAGCGGACCCTACAATGAGCAGTTCTTC. Translation: CATSDYSGPYNEQFF.

This clone has just one count. The chain has TRBV29-1 and TRBJ1-2, with 7 bases that match TRBD1. Unmatched junction bases numbered 1, after V lost 4 bases and J lost 2 bases. The CDR3 runs to 12 residues. CDR1 is SQVTM, CDR2 ANQGSEA, per germline. CDR3 protein: CSVAGGNYGYTF. CDR3 nucleotides: TGCAGCGTTGCAGGGGGAAACTATGGCTACACCTTC.

As for this clone: Other DNA sequences from this sample encode an identical CDR3 as well. The chain is built from TRBV7-2 and TRBJ1-2, with 8 nucleotides matching TRBD1. The V gene's germline CDR1 is SGHTA and CDR2 FQGNSA. The CDR3 is 14 amino acids. The J segment lost 2 bases and the V segment lost 5 bases, leaving 4 bases of the junction unmatched. The CDR3 DNA sequence: TGTGCCAGCAGCCTAGGACAGGGAAACTATGGCTACACCTTC. It translates to CASSLGQGNYGYTF.

The chain carries TRBV5-1 and TRBJ2-1; 8 bases are shared with TRBD2. This CDR3 region has 15 residues. Germline V gene data show CDR1 as SGHRS and CDR2 as YFSETQ. The V segment lost 2 bases and the J segment 3 bases; nucleotides outside the gene matches: 4. The chain's CDR3 is CASSLSGGRYNEQFF. As DNA, the CDR3 is TGCGCCAGCAGCTTAAGCGGGGGACGCTACAATGAGCAGTTCTTC.

This clone was counted a single time. The V and J genes are TRBV7-8 and TRBJ2-7; no reliable D call. Germline CDR1 SGHVS, CDR2 FQNEAQ. V was cut by 3 bases and J by 3 bases, with 6 bases left in between. This CDR3 comprises 12 residues. CDR3 loop: CASSFPGYEQYF. CDR3 DNA: TGTGCCAGCAGCTTCCCGGGCTACGAGCAGTACTTC.

The V and J genes are TRBV7-8 and TRBJ2-2, with TRBD1 matching 12 bases. This CDR3 is 17 amino acids long. Trimming removed 4 bases from V and 4 bases from J; junction bases left unmatched: 7. CDR1 and CDR2 (germline): SGHVS, FQNEAQ. CDR3: CASSSDRDRGPTGELFF. The CDR3 region has the DNA TGTGCCAGCAGCTCGGACCGGGACAGGGGGCCCACCGGGGAGCTGTTTTTT.

The chain couples TRBV4-3 to TRBJ2-2; D perhaps matches TRBD2 (5 bases). From germline, CDR1 is LGHNA and CDR2 YSLEER. Trimming removed 3 bases from V and 6 bases from J, with 14 bases in between. This CDR3 is 15 amino acids long. The CDR3 is CASSHTVGVAGELFF. Written as DNA, the CDR3 is TGCGCCAGCAGCCACACGGTCGGGGTTGCCGGGGAGCTGTTTTTT.

The chain employs TRBV11-3 and TRBJ2-1, with D tentatively TRBD1 (6 bases). In germline, CDR1 is SGHNT, CDR2 YENEEA. The CDR3 totals 14 residues. The V end was cut by 1 base, the J end by 6 bases, with 10 bases between. CDR3 DNA: TGTGCCAGCAGCTTAGGCAGGGGATCCAATGAGCAGTTCTTC. Protein sequence: CASSLGRGSNEQFF.

Only one count was recorded for this clone. This sequence joins TRBV6-2 or TRBV6-3 and TRBJ2-3; 9 nucleotides align to TRBD1. The CDR3 sequence is 14 residues long. Germline CDR1 and CDR2: MNHEY and SVGEGT. J lost 2 bases, V lost 5 bases, and 2 bases had no gene match. The CDR3 loop is CASSPQGATDTQYF. The CDR3 coding sequence is TGTGCCAGCAGTCCACAGGGGGCCACAGATACGCAGTATTTT.

This chain uses TRBV30 with TRBJ1-4, with 10 bases lining up with TRBD1. Trimming removed 2 bases from V and 7 bases from J; junction bases left unmatched: 10. CDR1 is GTSNPN and CDR2 is SVGIG in the germline V gene (reference sequence). The length of the CDR3 is 16 residues. CDR3 nucleotide sequence: TGTGCCTGGAGTTCCAGGGACAGGGGAATTGTTGAAAAACTGTTTTTT. It translates to CAWSSRDRGIVEKLFF.

This chain joins TRBV4-2 and TRBJ1-1; D perhaps matches TRBD1 (6 bases). CDR1 and CDR2 from the germline V gene are LGHNA and YNFKEQ. V gave up 3 bases and J gave up 2 bases, with 13 bases separating them. The CDR3 is 15 residues long. Written as DNA, the CDR3 is TGTGCCAGCAGCCAGGCCCTACAGGGAAACACTGAAGCTTTCTTT. Protein: CASSQALQGNTEAFF.